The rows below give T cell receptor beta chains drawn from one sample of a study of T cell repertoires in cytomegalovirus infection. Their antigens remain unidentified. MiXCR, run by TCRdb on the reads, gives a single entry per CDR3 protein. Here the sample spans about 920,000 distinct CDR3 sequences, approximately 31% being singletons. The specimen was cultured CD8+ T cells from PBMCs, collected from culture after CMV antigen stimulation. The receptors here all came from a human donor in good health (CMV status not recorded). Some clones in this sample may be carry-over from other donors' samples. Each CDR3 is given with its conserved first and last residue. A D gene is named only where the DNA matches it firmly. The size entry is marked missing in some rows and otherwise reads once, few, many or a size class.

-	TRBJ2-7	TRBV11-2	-	CASSSARLGTEDF	TGTGCCAGCAGCTCCGCCCGTCTGGGGACGGAGGACTTC
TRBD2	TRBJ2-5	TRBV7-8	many	CASSLSREAEQRQETQYF	TGTGCCAGCAGCCTAAGTCGGGAGGCGGAACAACGACAAGAGACCCAGTACTTC
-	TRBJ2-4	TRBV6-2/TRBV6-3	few	CASSYGKEVIQYF	TGTGCCAGCAGTTACGGGAAGGAGGTCATTCAGTACTTC
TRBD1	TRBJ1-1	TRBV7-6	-	CASSAGSQGVTEAFF	TGTGCCAGCAGCGCCGGGAGTCAGGGGGTCACTGAAGCTTTCTTT
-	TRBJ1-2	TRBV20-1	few	CSALDPITRTDNYGYTF	TGCAGTGCTCTCGACCCAATAACAAGGACGGATAACTATGGCTACACCTTC
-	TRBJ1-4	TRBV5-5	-	CASSLGSPRTNEKLFF	TGTGCCAGCAGCTTGGGGAGTCCACGGACTAATGAAAAACTGTTTTTT
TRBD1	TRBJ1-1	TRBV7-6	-	CASSLDRGRNTEAFF	TGTGCCAGCAGCTTAGACAGGGGGAGAAACACTGAAGCTTTCTTT
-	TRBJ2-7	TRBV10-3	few	CAISEVSYHEQYF	TGTGCCATCAGTGAGGTTTCCTACCACGAGCAGTACTTC
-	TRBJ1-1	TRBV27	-	CASVGGWNTEAFF	TGTGCCAGCGTAGGGGGGTGGAACACTGAAGCTTTCTTT
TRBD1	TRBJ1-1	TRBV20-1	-	CSASDRAQTAFF	TGCAGTGCTTCCGACAGGGCCCAGACAGCTTTCTTT
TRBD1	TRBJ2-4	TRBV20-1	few	CSARDLDRGMLNIQYF	TGCAGTGCTAGAGATCTCGACAGGGGGATGTTGAACATTCAGTACTTC
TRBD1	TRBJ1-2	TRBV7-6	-	CASSSPGQGVFGYTF	TGTGCCAGCAGCTCCCCCGGACAGGGGGTCTTTGGCTACACCTTC
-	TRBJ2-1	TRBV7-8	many	CASSLVKGQPGYNEQFF	TGTGCCAGCAGCTTAGTTAAGGGCCAACCCGGCTACAATGAGCAGTTCTTC
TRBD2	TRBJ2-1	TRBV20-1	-	CSASGRGAQSSYNEQFF	TGCAGTGCTAGTGGGCGGGGGGCTCAAAGCTCCTACAATGAGCAGTTCTTC
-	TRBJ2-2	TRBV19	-	CASSIRPHTGELFF	TGTGCCAGTAGCATTAGACCACACACCGGGGAGCTGTTTTTT
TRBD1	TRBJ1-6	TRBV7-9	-	CASSKLTGLESPLHF	TGTGCCAGCAGCAAACTGACAGGGTTGGAATCACCCCTCCACTTT
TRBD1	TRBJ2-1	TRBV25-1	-	CASSPNRGPLYNEQFF	TGTGCCAGCAGCCCCAACAGGGGGCCCCTCTACAATGAGCAGTTCTTC
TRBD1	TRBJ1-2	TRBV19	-	CASSPGARARDSSNYGYTF	TGTGCCAGTAGTCCAGGGGCCAGGGCGCGGGACAGCTCTAACTATGGCTACACCTTC
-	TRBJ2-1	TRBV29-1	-	CSVDFQGINNEQFF	TGCAGCGTTGATTTCCAGGGAATCAACAATGAGCAGTTCTTC
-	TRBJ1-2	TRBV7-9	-	CASSHPGANYGYTF	TGTGCCAGCAGCCACCCAGGGGCGAACTATGGCTACACCTTC
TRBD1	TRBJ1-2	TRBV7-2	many	CASSYTLDRVRGYTF	TGTGCCAGCAGTTATACCCTTGACAGGGTTCGAGGCTACACCTTC
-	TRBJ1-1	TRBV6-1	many	CASSRQMNTEAFF	TGTGCCAGCAGTCGACAGATGAACACTGAAGCTTTCTTT
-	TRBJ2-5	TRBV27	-	CASSRGPGVIETQYF	TGTGCCAGCAGTAGGGGACCGGGCGTGATTGAGACCCAGTACTTC
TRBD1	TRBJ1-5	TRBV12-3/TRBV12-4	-	CASSFDSGTENQPQHF	TGTGCCAGCAGTTTCGACTCCGGGACAGAAAATCAGCCCCAGCATTTT
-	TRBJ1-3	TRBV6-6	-	CASSYSPGLGGNTIYF	TGTGCCAGCAGTTACTCGCCGGGGCTGGGGGGAAACACCATATATTTT